The TCR beta chain under discussion was sequenced for a study of T cell changes during pregnancy in multiple sclerosis. Germline V gene sequence: CDR1 MNHNS, CDR2 SASEGT. The CDR3 is 14 amino acids. V lost 5 bases to trimming and J lost 2 bases, with 12 bases between them. This table comes from immunoSEQ multiplex PCR, and its TCRdb copy is limited to in-frame clones, with some not included. Here the sample spans 25,000 to 35,000 clones, roughly 90% being singletons. The chain joins TRBV6-1 to TRBJ1-1; D unclear. The material was CD4+ T cells from peripheral blood mononuclear cells, obtained in the second trimester of pregnancy. This sequence was found in a female donor in good health, enrolled as a control in a pregnancy study. The CDR3 DNA reads as TGTGCCAGCAGTTCCCGGCGGGGTAACACTGAAGCTTTCTTT. Protein product: CASSSRRGNTEAFF.